This T cell receptor beta chain was sequenced for a study of regulatory T cells in long-lasting Graves disease. On the study more broadly: Persistent Graves' disease meant over 5 years of antithyroid drugs with positive TSH receptor antibodies. Regarding the study as a whole: Newly diagnosed disease favored TRBV20-1 and TRBJ2-1 over persistent disease.

This CDR3 has 16 amino acids. The V end was cut by 10 bases, the J end by 0 bases, with 19 bases between. This clonotype turned up a few times. What it binds is not known. The time point: persistent/refractory GD, antithyroid drugs over 5 years with positive TRAb. PBMC RNA was the source of the TCR library. An endocrinology department located in Xi'an, China, was where the patients came from. The TCR beta library used iRepertoire HTBI primers with Arm-PCR amplification of CDR3. Via MiXCR, TCRdb re-called the multiplex PCR reads, giving one row per CDR3 protein. The table lists around 460,000 distinct CDR3 sequences, approximately 22% of them singletons.

The chain recombines TRBV12-3 or TRBV12-4 with TRBJ1-3; no clear D. The specimen was peripheral blood mononuclear cells (PBMCs), collected when the disease was refractory, from a patient treated with antithyroid drugs. The TCR comes from a female donor with Graves disease. CDR3 coding DNA: TGTGCCATGCCACTACTCTGGATCCTCTCTGGAAACACCATATATTTT. Translation gives CAMPLLWILSGNTIYF.